The clone carrying this TCR beta chain showed up just a few times. The entry originates in a study of T cell changes during pregnancy in multiple sclerosis. The CDR3 runs to 13 residues. V lost 5 bases, J lost 4 bases, and 9 bases lay in between. Germline CDR1 reads SGHVS; CDR2 reads FNYEAQ. Sequencing was performed with immunoSEQ multiplex PCR; in TCRdb, only in-frame clones are kept and a portion is missing. The data show about 27,000 clones, roughly 89% seen once. V gene TRBV7-6 combines with J gene TRBJ1-3; D is possibly TRBD1 (6 bases). Here the sequenced sample was CD8+ T cells from peripheral blood mononuclear cells, taken in the second trimester of pregnancy. This sequence originates from a female donor with multiple sclerosis, enrolled in a pregnancy study. CDR3 loop: CASSADRGNTIYF. CDR3 DNA: TGTGCCAGCAGCGCCGACAGGGGAAACACCATATATTTT.